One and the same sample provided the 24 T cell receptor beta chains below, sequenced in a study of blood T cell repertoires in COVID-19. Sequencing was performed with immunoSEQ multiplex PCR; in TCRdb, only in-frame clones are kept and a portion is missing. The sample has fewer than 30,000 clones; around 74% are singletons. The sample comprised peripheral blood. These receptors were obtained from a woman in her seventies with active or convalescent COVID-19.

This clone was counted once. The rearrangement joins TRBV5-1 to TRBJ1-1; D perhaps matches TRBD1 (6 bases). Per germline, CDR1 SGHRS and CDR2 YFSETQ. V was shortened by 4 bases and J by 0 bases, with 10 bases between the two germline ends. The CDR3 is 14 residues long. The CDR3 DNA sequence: TGCGCCAGCAGCGGGGACACCTTGAACACTGAAGCTTTCTTT. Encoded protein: CASSGDTLNTEAFF.

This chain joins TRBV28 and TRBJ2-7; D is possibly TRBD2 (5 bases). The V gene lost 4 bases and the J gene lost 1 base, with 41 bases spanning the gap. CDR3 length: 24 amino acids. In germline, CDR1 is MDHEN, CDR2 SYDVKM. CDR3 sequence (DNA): TGTGCCAGCAGTTCCCCCTTTGGGTCTAGCCGCCCCAGAAGCGACATCAAGTTTTCCTACGAGCAGTACTTC. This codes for CASSSPFGSSRPRSDIKFSYEQYF.

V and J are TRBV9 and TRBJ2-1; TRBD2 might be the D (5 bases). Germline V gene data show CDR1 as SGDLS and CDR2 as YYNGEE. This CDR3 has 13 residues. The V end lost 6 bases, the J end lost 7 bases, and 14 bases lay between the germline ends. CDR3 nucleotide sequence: TGTGCCAGCACAACGGGGATTGGGAATGAGCAGTTCTTC. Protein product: CASTTGIGNEQFF.

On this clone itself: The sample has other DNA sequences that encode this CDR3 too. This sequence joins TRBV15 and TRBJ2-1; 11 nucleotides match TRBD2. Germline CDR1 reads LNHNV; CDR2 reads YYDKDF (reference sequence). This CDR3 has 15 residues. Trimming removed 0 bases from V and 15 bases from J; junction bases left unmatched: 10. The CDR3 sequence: CATSREGLAGGSRFF. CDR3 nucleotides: TGTGCCACCAGCAGAGAGGGGCTAGCGGGAGGCAGTCGGTTCTTC. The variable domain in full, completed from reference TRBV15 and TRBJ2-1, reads DAMVIQNPRYQVTQFGKPVTLSCSQTLNHNVMYWYQQKSSQAPKLLFHYYDKDFNNEADTPDNFQSRRPNTSFCFLDIRSPGLGDTAMYLCATSREGLAGGSRFFGPGTRLTVL.

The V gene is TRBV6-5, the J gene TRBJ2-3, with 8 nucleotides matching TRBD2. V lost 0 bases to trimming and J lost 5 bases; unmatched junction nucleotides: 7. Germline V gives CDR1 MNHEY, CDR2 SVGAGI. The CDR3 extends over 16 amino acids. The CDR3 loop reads CASSYSMLAGLDTQYF. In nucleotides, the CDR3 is TGTGCCAGCAGTTACTCGATGCTAGCGGGCCTAGATACGCAGTATTTT.

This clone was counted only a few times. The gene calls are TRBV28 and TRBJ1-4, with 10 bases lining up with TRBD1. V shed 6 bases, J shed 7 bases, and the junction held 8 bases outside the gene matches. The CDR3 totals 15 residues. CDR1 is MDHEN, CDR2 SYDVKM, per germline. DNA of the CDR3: TGTGCCAGCAGAGTTGACAGGGGGCGCCGTGAAAAACTGTTTTTT. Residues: CASRVDRGRREKLFF.

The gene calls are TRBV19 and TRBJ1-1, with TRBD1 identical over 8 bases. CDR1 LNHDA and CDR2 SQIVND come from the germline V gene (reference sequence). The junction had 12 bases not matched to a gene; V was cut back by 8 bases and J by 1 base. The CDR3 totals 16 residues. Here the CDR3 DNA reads TGTGCCAGTGTTCGAGCAGGGGGCATAAGGAACACTGAAGCTTTCTTT. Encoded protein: CASVRAGGIRNTEAFF.

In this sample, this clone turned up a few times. CDR3 amino acids: CASSLDSGGKQYF. CDR3 nucleotide sequence: TGTGCCAGCAGCTTAGATTCCGGCGGGAAGCAGTACTTC. The chain employs TRBV7-2 and TRBJ2-7; D may be TRBD2 (6 bases). Deletions cut 1 base from V and 8 bases from J, with 12 bases between. Germline CDR1 is SGHTA and CDR2 is FQGNSA. The CDR3 spans 13 residues.

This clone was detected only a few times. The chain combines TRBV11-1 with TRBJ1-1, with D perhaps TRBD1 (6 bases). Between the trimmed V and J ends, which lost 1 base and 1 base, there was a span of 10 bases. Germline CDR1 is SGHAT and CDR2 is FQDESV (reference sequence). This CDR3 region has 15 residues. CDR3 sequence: CASSLVGRGNTEAFF. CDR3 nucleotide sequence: TGTGCCAGCAGCTTAGTGGGCAGGGGGAACACTGAAGCTTTCTTT.

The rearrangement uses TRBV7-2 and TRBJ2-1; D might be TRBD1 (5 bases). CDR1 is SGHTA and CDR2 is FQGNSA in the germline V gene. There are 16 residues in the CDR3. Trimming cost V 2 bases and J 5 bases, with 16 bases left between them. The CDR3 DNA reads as TGTGCCAGCAGCTTAAGGCCCAGGGCTTTGGACAATGAGCAGTTCTTC. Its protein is CASSLRPRALDNEQFF.

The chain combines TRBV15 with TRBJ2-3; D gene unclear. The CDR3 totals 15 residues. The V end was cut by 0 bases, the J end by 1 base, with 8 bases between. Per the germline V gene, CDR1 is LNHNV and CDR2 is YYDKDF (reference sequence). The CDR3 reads CATSRDPSGTDTQYF. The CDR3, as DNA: TGTGCCACCAGCAGAGATCCTTCTGGCACAGATACGCAGTATTTT.

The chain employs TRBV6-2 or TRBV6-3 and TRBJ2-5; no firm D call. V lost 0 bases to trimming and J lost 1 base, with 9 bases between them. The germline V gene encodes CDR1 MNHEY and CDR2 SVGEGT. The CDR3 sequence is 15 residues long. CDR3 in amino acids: CASSYSGDTQETQYF. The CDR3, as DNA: TGTGCCAGCAGTTACTCGGGCGACACCCAAGAGACCCAGTACTTC.

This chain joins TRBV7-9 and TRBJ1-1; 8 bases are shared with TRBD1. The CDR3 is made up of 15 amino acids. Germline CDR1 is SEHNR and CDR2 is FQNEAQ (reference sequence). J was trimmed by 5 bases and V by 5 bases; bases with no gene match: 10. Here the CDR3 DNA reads TGTGCCAGCAGCCTCGGGACAGGTTCGGGGACTGAAGCTTTCTTT. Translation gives CASSLGTGSGTEAFF.

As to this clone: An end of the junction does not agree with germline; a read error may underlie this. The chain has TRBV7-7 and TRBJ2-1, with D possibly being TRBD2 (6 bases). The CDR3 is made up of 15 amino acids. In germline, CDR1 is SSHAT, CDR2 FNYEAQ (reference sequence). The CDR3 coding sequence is TGTGCTAGCAGCCCGGGACTGGCAAGCTACAATGAGCAGTTCTTC. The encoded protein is CASSPGLASYNEQFF.

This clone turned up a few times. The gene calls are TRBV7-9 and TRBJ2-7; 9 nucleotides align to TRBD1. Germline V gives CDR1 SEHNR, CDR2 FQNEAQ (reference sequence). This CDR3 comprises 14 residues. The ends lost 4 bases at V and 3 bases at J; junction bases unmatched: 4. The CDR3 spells CASSWGQGIYEQYF. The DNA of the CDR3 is TGTGCCAGCAGCTGGGGACAGGGAATCTACGAGCAGTACTTC.

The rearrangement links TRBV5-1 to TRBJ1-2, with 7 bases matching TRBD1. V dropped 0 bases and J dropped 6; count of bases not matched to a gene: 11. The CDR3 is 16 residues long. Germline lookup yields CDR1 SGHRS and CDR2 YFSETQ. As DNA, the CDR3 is TGCGCCAGCAGCTTGGTCCCCTCTTGGCAGGGGGATGGCTACACCTTC. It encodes CASSLVPSWQGDGYTF.

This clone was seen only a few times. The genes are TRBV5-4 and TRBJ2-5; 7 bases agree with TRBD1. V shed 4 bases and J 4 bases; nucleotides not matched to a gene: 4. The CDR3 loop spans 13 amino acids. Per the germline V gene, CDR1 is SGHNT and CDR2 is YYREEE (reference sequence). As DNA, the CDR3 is TGTGCCAGCAGCCGAGACAGGGCAGAGACCCAGTACTTC. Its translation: CASSRDRAETQYF. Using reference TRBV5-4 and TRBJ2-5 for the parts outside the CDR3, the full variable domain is ETGVTQSPTHLIKTRGQQVTLRCSSQSGHNTVSWYQQALGQGPQFIFQYYREEENGRGNFPPRFSGLQFPNYSSELNVNALELDDSALYLCASSRDRAETQYFGPGTRLLVL.

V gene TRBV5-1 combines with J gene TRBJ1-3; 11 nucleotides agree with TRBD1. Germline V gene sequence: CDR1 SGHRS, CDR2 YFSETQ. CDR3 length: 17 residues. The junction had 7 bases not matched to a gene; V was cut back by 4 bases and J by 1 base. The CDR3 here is CASSAAGTGGSGNTIYF. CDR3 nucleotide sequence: TGCGCCAGCAGCGCTGCGGGGACAGGGGGGTCTGGAAACACCATATATTTT.

The CDR3 nucleotides read TGTGCCAGCAGCTTGCCGGGACAGGGGTCCCCTAGTGAGCAGTACTTC. It is translated as CASSLPGQGSPSEQYF. This sequence joins TRBV5-4 and TRBJ2-7; the match to TRBD1 covers 10 bases. CDR3 length: 16 amino acids. With 1 base clipped from V and 7 bases from J, the junction kept 11 bases outside the gene matches. CDR1 and CDR2 from the germline V gene are SGHNT and YYREEE (reference sequence).

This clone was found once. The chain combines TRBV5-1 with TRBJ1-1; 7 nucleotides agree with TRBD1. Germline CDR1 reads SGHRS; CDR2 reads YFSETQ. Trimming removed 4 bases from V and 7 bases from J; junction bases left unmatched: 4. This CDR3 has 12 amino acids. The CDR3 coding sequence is TGCGCCAGCAGCCATAGACAGGGTGAAGCTTTCTTT. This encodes CASSHRQGEAFF.

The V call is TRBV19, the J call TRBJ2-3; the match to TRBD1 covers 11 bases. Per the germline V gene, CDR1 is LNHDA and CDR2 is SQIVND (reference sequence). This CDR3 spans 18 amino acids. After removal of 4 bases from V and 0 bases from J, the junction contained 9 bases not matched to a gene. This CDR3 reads CASSTRGGTGGSTDTQYF. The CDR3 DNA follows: TGTGCCAGTAGTACCCGCGGGGGGACAGGGGGGAGCACAGATACGCAGTATTTT.

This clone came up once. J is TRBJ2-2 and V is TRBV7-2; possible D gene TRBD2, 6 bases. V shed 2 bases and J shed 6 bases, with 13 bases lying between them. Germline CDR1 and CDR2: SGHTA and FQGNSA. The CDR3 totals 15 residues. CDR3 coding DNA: TGTGCCAGCAGCTTATTCGCGGGGAAGGCCGGGGAGCTGTTTTTT. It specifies CASSLFAGKAGELFF. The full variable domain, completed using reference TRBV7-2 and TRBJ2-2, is GAGVSQSPSNKVTEKGKDVELRCDPISGHTALYWYRQSLGQGLEFLIYFQGNSAPDKSGLPSDRFSAERTGGSVSTLTIQRTQQEDSAVYLCASSLFAGKAGELFFGEGSRLTVL.

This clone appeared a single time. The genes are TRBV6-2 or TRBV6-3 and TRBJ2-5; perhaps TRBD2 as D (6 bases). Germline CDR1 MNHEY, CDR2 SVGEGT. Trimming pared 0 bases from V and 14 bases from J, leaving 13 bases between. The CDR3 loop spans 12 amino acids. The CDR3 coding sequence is TGTGCCAGCAGTTACTCGGGCGGCGGGGTCTACTTC. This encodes CASSYSGGGVYF.

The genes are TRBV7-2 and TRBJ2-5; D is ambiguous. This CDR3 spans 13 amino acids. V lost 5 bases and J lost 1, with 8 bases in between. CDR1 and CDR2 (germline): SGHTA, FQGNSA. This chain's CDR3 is CASSQYTQETQYF. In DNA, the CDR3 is TGTGCCAGCAGCCAATACACCCAAGAGACCCAGTACTTC.